This TCR beta chain was captured by sequencing in a study of CD8+CD57+ T cells in acquired aplastic anemia. General study results and limits: Patients and controls shared under 35 CD8+ CDR3 sequences, which appeared highly expressed in patients and within their immunodominant clones.

Trimming cost V 3 bases and J 14 bases, with 26 bases left between them. The CDR3 length is 15 residues. Germline V gene data show CDR1 as DFQATT and CDR2 as SNEGSKA (reference sequence). Genomic DNA constituted the template upon which TCR beta VDJ and CDR3 profiling was performed. TCRdb analysed the reads with MiXCR anew, one entry per CDR3 protein. The sample includes approximately 200,000 distinct CDR3 sequences, over 60% of them seen just once. This clonotype was seen only a few times. Its antigen remains unknown. The chain recombines TRBV20-1 with TRBJ1-5; maybe TRBD1 (6 bases). What was sequenced was sorted CD4+, CD8+, or CD8+CD57+ T cells (not recorded which) from PBMCs. This sequence was found in a human donor in good health. Written as DNA, the CDR3 is TGCAGTGCTAGGGACTTCGAGGGGGGGCTTTTCGACGAGCATTTT. This gives the protein CSARDFEGGLFDEHF.